The clone carrying this T cell receptor beta chain came up a few times. V lost 0 bases to trimming and J lost 8 bases, with 14 bases between them. The CDR3 has 15 residues. Looked up from germline, CDR1 is LGHNA and CDR2 is YNFKEQ. The data are from a study of T-cell reconstitution after alpha-beta-depleted transplantation in children. The TCRbeta library was prepared with unique molecular identifiers. One entry per CDR3 protein, called by TCRdb with MiXCR from the PCR reads. This sample carries hundreds of thousands of distinct CDR3 sequences, 13% of them seen once, and the ten largest clones take 4.3%.

The chain uses TRBV4-2 and TRBJ2-1; D gene ambiguous. This TCR came from a human donor who donated a stem cell graft to a child with Fanconi anemia. The sample consisted of PBMCs, taken from the stem cell graft. The CDR3 region is CASSQELHSTDEQFF. In DNA, the CDR3 is TGTGCCAGCAGCCAAGAGTTGCACTCGACGGATGAGCAGTTCTTC.